Below, 10 T cell receptor beta chains from the same sample are listed, as sequenced in a study of OX40 agonist ivuxolimab in advanced cancers. Method: immunoSEQ multiplex PCR; TCRdb's copy keeps in-frame clones and lacks some. The sample has about 100,000 clones; 90% are singletons. The source was CD4+ or CD8+ T cells sorted from blood, collected in a trial of the OX40 agonist ivuxolimab. The receptor set was obtained from an adult with an advanced solid tumor such as melanoma, head and neck, liver or kidney cancer.

The chain links TRBV4-3 to TRBJ1-2, with D possibly matching TRBD1 (5 bases). This CDR3 comprises 15 residues. Germline loops: CDR1 LGHNA, CDR2 YSLEER. V was pared by 1 base and J by 4 bases, with 13 bases between. This CDR3 reads CASSQGGGGFYGYTF. The CDR3 DNA sequence: TGCGCCAGCAGCCAAGGGGGTGGGGGTTTCTATGGCTACACCTTC.

The rearrangement joins TRBV5-4 to TRBJ2-3; D is perhaps TRBD1 (7 bases). CDR3 length equals 12 residues. Germline CDR1 is SGHNT and CDR2 is YYREEE (reference sequence). V lost 4 bases, J lost 8 bases, and 11 bases lay in between. This CDR3 reads CASSGGDSTQYF. CDR3 bases: TGTGCCAGCAGCGGAGGGGACAGTACGCAGTATTTT.

This clone occurred a few times. The chain recombines TRBV30 with TRBJ1-2, with 9 bases matching TRBD1. Trimming cost V 3 bases and J 6 bases; bases outside gene matches: 5. There are 13 residues in the CDR3. The V gene's germline CDR1 is GTSNPN and CDR2 SVGIG (reference sequence). The chain's CDR3 is CAWSPGTGNGYTF. In DNA, the CDR3 is TGTGCCTGGAGCCCCGGGACAGGGAATGGCTACACCTTC.

This chain uses TRBV9 with TRBJ2-2; D uncertain. Germline V gives CDR1 SGDLS, CDR2 YYNGEE. The CDR3 extends over 13 amino acids. Trimming stripped 2 bases from V and 5 bases from J, with 7 bases between. The CDR3 spells CASSVSGTGELFF. CDR3 nucleotide sequence: TGTGCCAGCAGCGTTAGTGGAACCGGGGAGCTGTTTTTT.

This rearrangement joins TRBV4-2 to TRBJ1-3, with TRBD1 matching over 7 bases. J was trimmed by 2 bases and V by 3 bases; bases with no gene match: 1. The CDR3 is 14 residues long. Per germline, CDR1 LGHNA and CDR2 YNFKEQ. As DNA, the CDR3 is TGTGCCAGCAGCCACGACAGGGCTGGAAACACCATATATTTT. Protein product: CASSHDRAGNTIYF.

The chain has TRBV2 and TRBJ2-4; D is possibly TRBD1 (6 bases). The CDR3 has 16 amino acids. Trimming cost V 2 bases and J 3 bases, with 14 bases left between them. Germline V lookup: CDR1 SNHLY, CDR2 FYNNEI. The CDR3 here is CASSERQGFGKNIQYF. The CDR3 bases are TGTGCCAGCAGTGAAAGGCAGGGGTTTGGCAAAAACATTCAGTACTTC.

The rearrangement uses TRBV7-6 and TRBJ2-2; 12 bases fit TRBD2. Losses at the gene ends were 5 bases for V and 1 base for J; bases not matched to a gene: 2. Looked up from germline, CDR1 is SGHVS and CDR2 is FNYEAQ. This CDR3 is 16 amino acids long. CDR3 sequence reads: CASSVLAGGNTGELFF. The CDR3 bases are TGTGCCAGCAGCGTACTAGCGGGGGGGAACACCGGGGAGCTGTTTTTT.

CDR3 in amino acids: CASSSSFRQGGSETQYF. The CDR3 DNA follows: TGTGCCAGCAGTTCTTCTTTTCGACAGGGAGGTAGTGAGACCCAGTACTTC. The V gene is TRBV28, the J gene TRBJ2-5, with D possibly matching TRBD1 (7 bases). This CDR3 has 17 amino acids. Trimming took off 4 bases at V and 5 bases at J, with 23 bases between the two ends. CDR1 and CDR2 (germline): MDHEN, SYDVKM.

The chain links TRBV9 to TRBJ2-7; 8 bases map to TRBD2. The CDR3 has 16 amino acids. Germline CDR1 is SGDLS and CDR2 is YYNGEE. The trim removed 0 bases at V and 5 bases at J, leaving 10 bases unmatched. This CDR3 reads CASSVGDGRAGNEQYF. The CDR3 region has the DNA TGTGCCAGCAGCGTAGGCGACGGGAGGGCCGGGAACGAGCAGTACTTC. The full variable domain, rest sourced from reference TRBV9 and TRBJ2-7, is DSGVTQTPKHLITATGQRVTLRCSPRSGDLSVYWYQQSLDQGLQFLIQYYNGEERAKGNILERFSAQQFPDLHSELNLSSLELGDSALYFCASSVGDGRAGNEQYFGPGTRLTVT.

This chain joins TRBV6-5 and TRBJ2-7; the D call may be TRBD1 or TRBD2 (5 bases each). CDR3 size: 11 residues. CDR1 and CDR2 from the germline V gene are MNHEY and SVGAGI. V was clipped by 9 bases and J by 6 bases, with 12 bases between them. CDR3 protein: CASGDPLEQYF. The CDR3 nucleotides are TGTGCCAGTGGGGACCCCCTCGAGCAGTACTTC.